This T cell receptor beta chain was identified during a study of blood T cell repertoires in COVID-19. The CDR3 totals 17 residues. V trimming: 4 bases; J trimming: 0 bases; junction bases outside the gene matches: 10. Germline V lookup: CDR1 MNHEY, CDR2 SVGEGT. Per the original data handling: Estimates of nucleated cell counts were drawn from the amplification of reference gene primers. The data were produced by immunoSEQ multiplex PCR, yet TCRdb's version contains in-frame clones alone and is incomplete. Clonal size and the V and J genes are those of that table, whereas D and trimming came from the DNA. The sample has over 250,000 clones, approximately 84% seen once; the top ten hold more than 1.4%.

The chain recombines TRBV6-2 or TRBV6-3 with TRBJ2-3, with 7 bases that match TRBD2. The sequencing sample was made of peripheral blood. This receptor was obtained from a human donor with COVID-19, enrolled during active disease. The donor label of this sample is uncertain. CDR3 coding DNA: TGTGCCAGCAGTTCCGGGCGGGGGATTACTAGCACAGATACGCAGTATTTT. Residues: CASSSGRGITSTDTQYF.